This record looks at one T cell receptor (beta chain) sequence and its context. Researchers took RNA transcripts and amplified TCR beta CDR3 regions from them. HTBI primers served in a first-round RT-PCR, which a second-round multiplex PCR followed. From the multiplex PCR reads, TCRdb called clonotypes with MiXCR, one entry per CDR3 protein. The profile shows over 150,000 distinct CDR3 sequences, 30% to 45% of them singletons. The data are from a study of Graves' ophthalmopathy and Graves' hyperthyroidism. Per germline, CDR1 SGHAT and CDR2 FQDESV (reference sequence). This CDR3 is 17 amino acids long. V shed 1 base, J shed 7 bases, and the junction held 9 bases outside the gene matches.

The rearrangement uses TRBV11-1 and TRBJ2-7; 14 positions agree with TRBD2. The sequence came from a woman in her forties with Graves' ophthalmopathy. The sample taken for sequencing was peripheral blood. As DNA, the CDR3 is TGTGCCAGCAGCTTAGGCCCCGGGACTAGCGGGAGTGGAGAGCAGTACTTC. It encodes CASSLGPGTSGSGEQYF.